This entry describes one T cell receptor beta chain. Here immunoSEQ multiplex PCR was the method, and the copy in TCRdb shows in-frame clones only, minus some. The sample consists of tens of thousands of clones, roughly 89% of them appearing once. This sample was included in a study of control samples from healthy donors and cancer patients. With V trimmed by 0 bases and J by 5 bases, 13 bases remained unmatched. The CDR3 length is 19 residues. CDR1 and CDR2 (germline): SGHRS, YFSETQ. Sequencing was performed on PBMCs. The receptor was isolated from a woman aged 60 to 75 with head and neck cancer. The chain is built from TRBV5-1 and TRBJ2-2, with 10 bases aligning to TRBD2. This CDR3 is CASSLALQAGGPQTGELFF. In DNA form, the CDR3 reads TGCGCCAGCAGCTTGGCCTTGCAAGCGGGAGGGCCGCAGACCGGGGAGCTGTTTTTT.